This T cell receptor (beta chain) was sequenced in a study of T cells in Graves' hyperthyroidism and ophthalmopathy. Whole-study findings and limits: Separating ophthalmopathy from stable hyperthyroidism was achieved by a 13 V-J model. Blood shared most expanded thyroid clonotypes above 0.001.

Hyperthyroidism was newly diagnosed in patients aged 18 to 65 (duration under 2 months). Lactation, pregnancy, other autoimmune disease or uncontrolled infection led to exclusion of patients. This clonotype has only a few counts. Antigen: not known. One junction end disagrees with the germline gene, perhaps due to a read error. Amplified TCR beta CDR3 regions came from RNA transcripts. A set of HTBI primers served as the primers for a first-round RT-PCR of the TCR CDR3. Via MiXCR, TCRdb re-called the multiplex PCR reads, giving one row per CDR3 protein. The sample contains about 690,000 distinct CDR3 sequences, 15% to 20% of which appear only once. The CDR3 runs 16 residues. Germline lookup yields CDR1 SNHLY and CDR2 FYNNEI.

The sequence was collected from a man between 50 and 59 years old with Graves' hyperthyroidism. V usage is TRBV2 and J usage is TRBJ2-5; 7 positions agree with TRBD1. The sequenced material came from blood. The CDR3 region is CASSTPGTVGKETQYF. The CDR3 coding sequence is TGCGCCAGCAGCACTCCCGGGACAGTGGGAAAAGAGACCCAGTACTTC.